Below, 4 T cell receptor beta chains from the same sample are listed, as sequenced in a study of T cells in Graves' hyperthyroidism and ophthalmopathy. Amplification of TCR beta CDR3 regions used RNA as the template. First-round RT-PCR with HTBI primers amplified the TCR CDR3 region. TCRdb processed the multiplex PCR reads anew with MiXCR; each CDR3 protein has one entry. The sample lists a few hundred thousand distinct CDR3 sequences, approximately 13% occurring once. Sequences were obtained from blood. The receptors originated from a young woman with Graves' hyperthyroidism that later progressed to Graves' ophthalmopathy.

This clonotype was detected a few times. The chain uses TRBV5-6 and TRBJ1-2, with D tentatively TRBD1 (6 bases). CDR3 length: 14 amino acids. Trimming took off 7 bases at V and 6 bases at J, with 19 bases between the two ends. Germline V gives CDR1 SGHDT, CDR2 YYEEEE. CDR3 bases: TGTGCCAGCGAAGAACAGGGAAGTGCGGATGGCTACACCTTC. It encodes CASEEQGSADGYTF.

This clonotype was picked up many times. V gene TRBV10-3 combines with J gene TRBJ2-1, with TRBD2 matching over 7 bases. Germline V lookup: CDR1 ENHRY, CDR2 SYGVKD. J gave up 3 bases and V 3 bases, and 11 bases lay outside the gene matches. CDR3 size: 17 residues. The DNA for the CDR3 is TGTGCCATCAGTGAAAACCCGCGCCAGCGGGACTACAATGAGCAGTTCTTC. It encodes CAISENPRQRDYNEQFF.

The V gene is TRBV9, the J gene TRBJ2-7, with 10 bases aligning to TRBD2. The V gene end was trimmed by 10 bases and the J gene end by 5 bases; junction bases not matched to a gene: 9. Germline CDR1 reads SGDLS; CDR2 reads YYNGEE. This CDR3 has 13 amino acids. DNA for the CDR3: TGTGCCGGCAAGCGGGAGGGCGGCGACGAGCAGTACTTC. Amino acids: CAGKREGGDEQYF.

This clonotype was seen at least ten times. The genes are TRBV5-1 and TRBJ1-4; D call uncertain. CDR1 SGHRS and CDR2 YFSETQ come from the germline V gene. The CDR3 is 15 residues long. Trimming removed 0 bases at V and 7 bases at J, with 13 bases between. This CDR3 reads CASSLAAGWGEKLFF. CDR3 in DNA: TGCGCCAGCAGCTTGGCCGCGGGGTGGGGTGAAAAACTGTTTTTT.